The rows below give T cell receptor beta chains drawn from one sample of a study of radiation and T cells in renal cell carcinoma. The data were produced by immunoSEQ multiplex PCR, yet TCRdb's version contains in-frame clones alone and is incomplete. The repertoire holds approximately 150,000 clones, with about 86% as singletons. Sample: blood, taken from a patient whose treatment included radiotherapy and nephrectomy. These receptors were collected from a woman aged 45-65 years with renal cell carcinoma. CDR3s include the opening cysteine and the closing phenylalanine or tryptophan. Fields, in order: V gene, J gene, D gene, CDR3 protein, CDR3 DNA. D genes are given only for firm matches.

TRBV10-1	TRBJ2-7	TRBD2	CASSEGVAGSYEQYF	TGCGCCAGCAGTGAGGGGGTAGCGGGCTCCTACGAGCAGTACTTC
TRBV10-3	TRBJ1-5	.	CAIRRGGGSNQPQHF	TGTGCCATCAGACGAGGAGGGGGAAGCAATCAGCCCCAGCATTTT
TRBV7-2	TRBJ2-1	.	CASSPQNEQFF	TGTGCCAGCAGCCCGCAGAATGAGCAGTTCTTC
TRBV11-2	TRBJ2-1	TRBD2	CASSLDPSGYNEQFF	TGTGCCAGCAGCTTAGACCCTAGCGGTTACAATGAGCAGTTCTTC
TRBV19	TRBJ1-5	.	CASSTHKPTGNSNQPQHF	TGTGCCAGTAGTACCCACAAACCGACAGGTAATAGCAATCAGCCCCAGCATTTT
TRBV6-1	TRBJ2-1	.	CASRGSSGNEQFF	TGTGCCAGCCGGGGGTCGTCCGGGAATGAGCAGTTCTTC
TRBV5-4	TRBJ2-3	.	CASSFLLADTQYF	TGTGCCAGCAGCTTTTTACTTGCAGATACGCAGTATTTT
TRBV14	TRBJ2-7	.	CASSQVSVAQYF	TGTGCCAGCAGCCAAGTGTCGGTAGCGCAGTACTTC
TRBV13	TRBJ1-1	.	CASIWTALVDTEAFF	TGTGCCAGCATATGGACAGCCCTAGTGGACACTGAAGCTTTCTTT
TRBV9	TRBJ2-7	TRBD1	CASSALTGGVGDEQYF	TGTGCCAGCAGCGCCTTAACAGGGGGCGTTGGGGACGAGCAGTACTTC
TRBV18	TRBJ2-1	TRBD2	CASSPPTGGYNEQFF	TGTGCCAGCTCACCACCTACGGGGGGCTACAATGAGCAGTTCTTC
TRBV11-1	TRBJ1-1	TRBD1	CASRLLDRGPEAFF	TGTGCCAGCAGATTATTGGACAGGGGTCCTGAAGCTTTCTTT
TRBV5-6	TRBJ1-2	TRBD1	CASSSPGQGMRGYTF	TGTGCCAGCAGCTCCCCGGGACAGGGGATGAGGGGCTACACCTTC
TRBV7-2	TRBJ1-5	TRBD1	CASCVGQGPMAQHF	TGTGCCAGCTGCGTCGGACAGGGGCCTATGGCCCAGCATTTT
TRBV7-8	TRBJ1-1	.	CASSLAMGNTEAFF	TGTGCCAGCAGCTTAGCGATGGGGAACACTGAAGCTTTCTTT
TRBV4-1	TRBJ1-3	.	CASSHGPISGNTIYF	TGCGCCAGCAGCCACGGGCCAATCTCTGGAAACACCATATATTTT
TRBV5-8	TRBJ1-2	.	CASSPDLAGYTF	TGTGCCAGCAGCCCAGACCTGGCTGGCTACACCTTC
TRBV5-8	TRBJ1-1	.	CASSLGYRNTEAFF	TGTGCCAGCAGCTTGGGCTACCGGAACACTGAAGCTTTCTTT
TRBV27	TRBJ1-4	.	CASSWAGRGEKLFF	TGTGCCAGCAGTTGGGCAGGACGAGGTGAAAAACTGTTTTTT
TRBV28	TRBJ2-5	TRBD2	CASSSRLAGGRETQYF	TGTGCCAGCAGTTCCCGACTAGCGGGGGGTAGGGAGACCCAGTACTTC
TRBV4-3	TRBJ1-1	TRBD1	CASSQLQGAENTEAFF	TGCGCCAGCAGCCAGCTTCAGGGGGCTGAGAACACTGAAGCTTTCTTT
TRBV27	TRBJ2-1	TRBD2	CASRVAGSWYNEQFF	TGTGCCAGCAGAGTAGCGGGAAGTTGGTACAATGAGCAGTTCTTC
TRBV4-1	TRBJ1-5	TRBD1	CASSHSLRGRGLLNQPQHF	TGCGCCAGCAGCCACTCGTTGAGGGGGAGGGGGCTTCTGAATCAGCCCCAGCATTTT
TRBV11-2	TRBJ2-1	.	CASSPISGRTYNEQFF	TGTGCCAGCAGCCCCATTTCAGGTCGTACGTACAATGAGCAGTTCTTC
TRBV18	TRBJ2-3	TRBD1	CASSHDRGIADTQYF	TGTGCCAGCTCACACGACAGGGGCATCGCAGATACGCAGTATTTT
TRBV30	TRBJ2-4	.	CAWKSEGNIQYF	TGTGCCTGGAAGTCAGAGGGAAACATTCAGTACTTC
TRBV6-4	TRBJ1-1	.	CARDNSTEAFF	TGTGCCAGGGACAATAGCACTGAAGCTTTCTTT
TRBV29-1	TRBJ1-2	.	CSVERGSGYTF	TGCAGCGTTGAAAGAGGGAGCGGCTACACCTTC
TRBV19	TRBJ2-6	.	CASSIVYSPSGANVLTF	TGTGCCAGTAGTATAGTGTACAGTCCGTCTGGGGCCAACGTCCTGACTTTC